This T cell receptor beta chain comes out of a study of glioma-infiltrating T cells after dendritic cell vaccination. Across the study: Autologous tumor lysate-pulsed dendritic cell vaccination was given between about 2002 and 2013. At biweekly intervals, patients got three intradermal dendritic cell vaccine injections. Findings and limits, study-wide: No direct clonality-survival link was found; a diverse polyclonal response may matter.

J was trimmed by 4 bases and V by 8 bases; bases with no gene match: 6. The CDR3 sequence is 13 residues long. Germline V gene sequence: CDR1 MNHNY, CDR2 SVGAGI (reference sequence). Comments on this clone: Its antigen is currently unknown.

Time point: after dendritic cell vaccination, including at tumor progression/relapse. Assay: immunoSEQ multiplex PCR; the TCRdb copy retains only in-frame clones and omits some. In the table there are 70,000 to 90,000 clones, around 86% of which are singletons. The source was blood, collected after dendritic cell vaccination. The TCR originated in a human donor with glioblastoma. The chain joins TRBV6-6 to TRBJ2-3, with 7 bases that match TRBD1. The CDR3 sequence: CASVRGNSDTQYF. CDR3 coding DNA: TGTGCCAGCGTCAGGGGGAATTCAGATACGCAGTATTTT.